The TCR beta chain under discussion was sequenced for a study of cytomegalovirus exposure and HLA in healthy donors. Findings of the study overall: No immune exposure information besides CMV serostatus was available. The presence/absence work took it that sequencing depth was about the same across donors. Later analysis showed TCR association rates varying by HLA locus, highest for DRB1 and lowest for HLA-C. The authors later found most CMV-associated TCR beta chains appeared HLA-restricted.

CDR1 is LNHDA, CDR2 SQIVND, per germline (reference sequence). The V and J ends lost 6 bases and 0 bases respectively, with 16 bases between them. This CDR3 contains 16 residues. Comments on this clone: Its antigen is as yet unknown.

The PCR was carried out with 60 Vbeta primers and 13 Jbeta primers. TCRdb's table, derived via immunoSEQ multiplex PCR, lists solely in-frame clones and lacks some. The sample shows around 160,000 clones, roughly 80% of them seen only once. The clonotype originates from a human donor in good health. Material for sequencing was PBMCs. This sequence joins TRBV19 and TRBJ2-3, with unresolved D. In DNA, the CDR3 is TGTGCCAGTAGCACGTTGACTGCGGCTAGCACAGATACGCAGTATTTT. Translating gives CASSTLTAASTDTQYF.